One T cell receptor beta chain is described in this entry. Its target is unknown. The CDR3 loop spans 15 amino acids. Germline values: CDR1 SGHVS, CDR2 FNYEAQ. The V segment lost 2 bases and the J segment 8 bases; nucleotides outside the gene matches: 3. This entry belongs to a study of T cell repertoires in cytomegalovirus infection. The wider study: The public TCR beta signatures pointed to both CMV infection and matching HLA type. Study-wide results and caveats: The ex vivo response showed dominance by HLA-C-restricted CMV-specific TCR beta clonotypes. People with CMV and the relevant HLA were identified by cumulative public TCR beta family frequency.

TCRdb analysed the reads with MiXCR anew, one entry per CDR3 protein. This table has about 240,000 distinct CDR3 sequences, 6% to 8% appearing once. This chain connects TRBV7-6 to TRBJ1-6; 10 bases align to TRBD1. Sequences were obtained from PBMCs. The sequence came from a human donor in good health (CMV status not recorded). Some clones in this sample may be carry-over from other donors' samples. Here the CDR3 reads CASSLLGTGDSPLHF. The CDR3 DNA follows: TGTGCCAGCAGCTTATTAGGGACAGGGGATTCACCCCTCCACTTT.